This T cell receptor (beta chain) was profiled in a study of cytomegalovirus exposure and HLA in healthy donors. In the PCR, 60 Vbeta and 13 Jbeta primers were used. Profiling relied on immunoSEQ multiplex PCR, and the TCRdb table lists in-frame clones only, not all of them. The sample shows 130,000 or so clones, roughly four fifths of them seen only once. In germline, CDR1 is MDHEN, CDR2 SYDVKM. The CDR3 has 15 amino acids. The V and J ends lost 3 bases and 4 bases respectively, with 15 bases between them. While unrecorded immune exposures were likely, the donors were nominally healthy when sampled. V gene TRBV28 combines with J gene TRBJ1-1; possibly TRBD1 for D (6 bases). Material for sequencing was PBMCs. The clonotype originates from a female donor in good health and CMV-seronegative. CDR3 region: CASSFPQGRGTEAFF. The DNA of the CDR3 is TGTGCCAGCAGTTTCCCACAGGGAAGGGGCACTGAAGCTTTCTTT.